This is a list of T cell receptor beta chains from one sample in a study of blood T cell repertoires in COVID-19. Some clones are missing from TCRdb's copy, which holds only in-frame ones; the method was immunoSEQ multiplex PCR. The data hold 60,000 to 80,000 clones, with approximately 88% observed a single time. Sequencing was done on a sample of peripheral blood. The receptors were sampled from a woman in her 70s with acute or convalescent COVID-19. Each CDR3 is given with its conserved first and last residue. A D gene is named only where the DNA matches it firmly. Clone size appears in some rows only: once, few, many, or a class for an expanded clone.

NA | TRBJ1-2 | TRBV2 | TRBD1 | CASSLQGDGYTF | TGTGCCAGCAGTCTACAGGGGGATGGCTACACCTTC
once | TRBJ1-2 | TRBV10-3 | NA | CAISEDLGWGDPYGYTF | TGTGCCATCAGTGAGGACCTAGGGTGGGGAGACCCCTATGGCTACACCTTC
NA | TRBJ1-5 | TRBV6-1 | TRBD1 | CASSERSGGADNQPQHF | TGTGCCAGCAGTGAGAGATCAGGGGGCGCTGACAATCAGCCCCAGCATTTT
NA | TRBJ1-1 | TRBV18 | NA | CASSPNPAGAFF | TGTGCCAGCTCACCAAATCCGGCGGGAGCTTTCTTT
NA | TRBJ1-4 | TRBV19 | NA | CASTGPHATNEKLFF | TGTGCCAGTACAGGTCCCCATGCAACTAATGAAAAACTGTTTTTT
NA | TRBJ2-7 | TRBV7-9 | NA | CASDLRAGEQYF | TGTGCCAGCGACTTAAGAGCCGGCGAGCAGTACTTC
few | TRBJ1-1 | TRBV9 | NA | CASSIRDTTNTEAFF | TGTGCCAGCAGCATACGGGACACCACGAACACTGAAGCTTTCTTT
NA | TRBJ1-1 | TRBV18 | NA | CASSPGQIMNTEAFF | TGTGCCAGCTCTCCTGGACAGATTATGAACACTGAAGCTTTCTTT
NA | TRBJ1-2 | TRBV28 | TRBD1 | CASTKAGTGGSGLF | TGTGCCAGCACCAAAGCCGGGACAGGGGGGTCTGGCCTCTTC
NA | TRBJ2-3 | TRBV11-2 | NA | CASSLGYRGTQYF | TGTGCCAGCAGCTTGGGTTACCGGGGTACGCAGTATTTT
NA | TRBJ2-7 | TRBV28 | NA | CASRTVLNVEQYF | TGTGCCAGTAGGACAGTCCTGAATGTGGAGCAGTACTTC
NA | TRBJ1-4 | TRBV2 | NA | CASAPTAGGKLFF | TGTGCCAGCGCTCCCACGGCCGGAGGGAAACTGTTTTTT
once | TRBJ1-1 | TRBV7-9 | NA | CASSSGLNTEAFF | TGTGCCAGCAGCTCGGGTCTGAACACTGAAGCTTTCTTT
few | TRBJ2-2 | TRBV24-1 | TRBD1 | CATSDATGGHTGELFF | TGTGCCACCAGTGATGCTACAGGGGGTCACACCGGGGAGCTGTTTTTT
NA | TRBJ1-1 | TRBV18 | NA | CASSPAKNTEAFF | TGTGCCAGCTCACCTGCTAAGAACACTGAAGCTTTCTTT
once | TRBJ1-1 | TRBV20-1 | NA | CSASRAGTHTEAFF | TGCAGTGCTAGTCGCGCGGGGACCCACACTGAAGCTTTCTTT
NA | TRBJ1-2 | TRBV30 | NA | CAEWTSESNYGYTF | TGTGCCGAATGGACATCCGAATCTAACTATGGCTACACCTTC
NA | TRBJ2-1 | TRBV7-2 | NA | CASSLTGTKGWGEQFF | TGTGCCAGCAGCCTCACCGGGACAAAAGGTTGGGGTGAGCAGTTCTTC
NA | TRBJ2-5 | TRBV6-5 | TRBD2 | CASSRGLAGGETQYF | TGTGCCAGCAGCCGGGGACTAGCGGGGGGAGAGACCCAGTACTTC
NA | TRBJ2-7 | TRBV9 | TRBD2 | CASSPGGRIEQYF | TGTGCCAGCAGCCCGGGGGGGCGGATCGAGCAGTACTTC
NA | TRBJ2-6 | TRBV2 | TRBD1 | CASSPLGQTSGANVLTF | TGTGCCAGCAGTCCATTGGGACAGACCTCTGGGGCCAACGTCCTGACTTTC
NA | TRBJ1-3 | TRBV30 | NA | CAWSVRGRINTIYF | TGTGCCTGGAGTGTACGCGGTCGGATTAACACCATATATTTT
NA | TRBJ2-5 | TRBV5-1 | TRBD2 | CASSLDPYRGGQETQYF | TGCGCCAGCAGCTTGGATCCCTACCGGGGGGGGCAAGAGACCCAGTACTTC
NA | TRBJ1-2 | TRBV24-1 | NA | CATSDSGQKGYTF | TGTGCCACCAGTGATTCAGGACAGAAGGGCTACACCTTC
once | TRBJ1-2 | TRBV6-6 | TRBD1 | CASSTPGTAVLYGYTF | TGTGCCAGCAGTACCCCCGGGACAGCAGTTCTCTATGGCTACACCTTC
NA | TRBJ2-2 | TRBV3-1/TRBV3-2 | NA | CASSHTRGGELFF | TGTGCCAGCAGCCATACAAGGGGGGGGGAGCTGTTTTTT
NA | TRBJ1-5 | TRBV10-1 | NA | CASSEFPNTPQHF | TGCGCCAGCAGTGAGTTCCCTAATACGCCCCAGCATTTT
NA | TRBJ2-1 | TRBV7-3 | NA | CASSLMVSAYNEQFF | TGTGCCAGCAGCTTAATGGTTAGCGCCTACAATGAGCAGTTCTTC
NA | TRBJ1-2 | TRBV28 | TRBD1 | CASSTRTGNPSNYGYTF | TGTGCCAGCAGTACTAGGACAGGGAACCCCTCTAACTATGGCTACACCTTC
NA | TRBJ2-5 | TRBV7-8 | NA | CASSVAATGKETQYF | TGTGCCAGCAGCGTTGCAGCAACAGGGAAAGAGACCCAGTACTTC
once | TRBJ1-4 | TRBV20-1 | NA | CSASGGPTNEKLFF | TGCAGTGCTAGTGGAGGGCCAACTAATGAAAAACTGTTTTTT
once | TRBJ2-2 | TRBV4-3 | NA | CASSKDQGRAGELFF | TGCGCCAGCAGCAAGGACCAGGGCAGGGCCGGGGAGCTGTTTTTT
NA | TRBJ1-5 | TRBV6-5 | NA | CASIREGYSNQPQHF | TGTGCCAGCATAAGGGAGGGGTATAGCAATCAGCCCCAGCATTTT
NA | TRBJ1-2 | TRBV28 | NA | CATQWREGYTF | TGTGCCACCCAGTGGAGAGAGGGCTACACCTTC
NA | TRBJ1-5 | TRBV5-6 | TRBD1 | CASSSGTGGVQPQHF | TGTGCCAGCAGCTCCGGGACAGGGGGCGTTCAGCCCCAGCATTTT
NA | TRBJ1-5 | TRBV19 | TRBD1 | CASSRSQGISNQPQHF | TGTGCCAGTAGTAGGTCACAGGGGATTAGCAATCAGCCCCAGCATTTT
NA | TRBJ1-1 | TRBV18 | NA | CASSPQRGDTEAFF | TGTGCCAGCTCACCCCAACGGGGAGACACTGAAGCTTTCTTT
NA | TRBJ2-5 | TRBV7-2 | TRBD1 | CASSLGRGETQYF | TGTGCCAGCAGCTTAGGCAGGGGGGAGACCCAGTACTTC
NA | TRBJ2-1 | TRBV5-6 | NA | CASSLQHSSYNEQFF | TGTGCCAGCAGCTTACAGCACAGCTCCTACAATGAGCAGTTCTTC
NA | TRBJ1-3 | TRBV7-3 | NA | CASQEGPGNTIYF | TGTGCCAGCCAAGAGGGTCCTGGAAACACCATATATTTT
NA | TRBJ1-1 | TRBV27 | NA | CASSFVAGSRANTEAFF | TGTGCCAGCAGTTTTGTTGCTGGGTCGAGGGCGAACACTGAAGCTTTCTTT
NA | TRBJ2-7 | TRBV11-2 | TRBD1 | CASSLVGTGLTSQYF | TGTGCCAGCAGCTTAGTAGGGACAGGCCTTACATCGCAGTACTTC
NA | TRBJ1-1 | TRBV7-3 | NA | CASSLSAGVGRNTEAFF | TGTGCCAGCAGCTTATCCGCCGGGGTAGGGAGAAACACTGAAGCTTTCTTT
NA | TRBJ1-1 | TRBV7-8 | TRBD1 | CASTPGGGTEAFF | TGTGCCAGCACCCCAGGGGGCGGCACTGAAGCTTTCTTT
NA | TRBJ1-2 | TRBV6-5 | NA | CASSWAGDGYTF | TGTGCCAGCAGTTGGGCGGGAGATGGCTACACCTTC
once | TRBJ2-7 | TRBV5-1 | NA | CASSPDVSGAYEQYF | TGCGCCAGCAGCCCGGACGTGTCAGGGGCCTACGAGCAGTACTTC
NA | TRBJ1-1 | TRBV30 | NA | CAWKYGTKNTEAFF | TGTGCCTGGAAATACGGGACAAAGAACACTGAAGCTTTCTTT
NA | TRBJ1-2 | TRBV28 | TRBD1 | CASSFGQGARGYTF | TGTGCCAGCAGTTTCGGGCAGGGGGCTAGAGGCTACACCTTC
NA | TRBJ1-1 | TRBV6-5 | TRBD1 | CASSYGSDRWNTEAFF | TGTGCCAGCAGTTACGGGTCGGACAGGTGGAACACTGAAGCTTTCTTT
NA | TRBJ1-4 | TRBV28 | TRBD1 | CASSDRGLREKLFF | TGTGCCAGCAGTGACAGGGGCTTAAGGGAAAAACTGTTTTTT
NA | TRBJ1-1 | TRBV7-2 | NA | CASSFQWNTEAFF | TGTGCCAGCAGCTTTCAATGGAACACTGAAGCTTTCTTT
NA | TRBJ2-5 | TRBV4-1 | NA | CASSQYLRGAALVEETQYF | TGCGCCAGCAGCCAATATCTCCGGGGGGCCGCCCTGGTAGAAGAGACCCAGTACTTC
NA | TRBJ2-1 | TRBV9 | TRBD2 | CASSAERGGPNEQFF | TGTGCCAGCAGCGCGGAGCGGGGGGGCCCCAATGAGCAGTTCTTC
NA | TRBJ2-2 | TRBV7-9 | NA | CASSFGRHTGELFF | TGTGCCAGCAGCTTCGGCAGGCACACCGGGGAGCTGTTTTTT
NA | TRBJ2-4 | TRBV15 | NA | CATSRVGRGDKNIQYF | TGTGCCACCAGCAGAGTTGGCAGGGGGGACAAAAACATTCAGTACTTC
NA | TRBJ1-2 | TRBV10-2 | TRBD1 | CASSRQGGRGYTF | TGCGCCAGCAGTCGACAGGGCGGTCGCGGCTACACCTTC
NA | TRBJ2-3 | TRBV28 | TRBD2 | CASSPPGRGGADTQYF | TGTGCCAGCAGTCCCCCGGGCCGCGGGGGAGCAGATACGCAGTATTTT
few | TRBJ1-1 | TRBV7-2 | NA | CASSFLTQGGTEAFF | TGTGCCAGCAGCTTTCTCACACAGGGTGGCACTGAAGCTTTCTTT